The 5 T cell receptor beta chains given below trace back to one sample, sequenced in a study of T cells in Graves' hyperthyroidism and ophthalmopathy. Amplified TCR beta CDR3 regions derived from RNA transcripts. A first-round RT-PCR of the TCR CDR3 used the HTBI primer set. A single record per CDR3 protein comes from TCRdb applying MiXCR to the multiplex PCR reads. The table includes 500,000 to 650,000 distinct CDR3 sequences, roughly 15% detected once. The sample consisted of blood. All receptors come from a woman in her fifties or sixties with Graves' ophthalmopathy.

As for this clonotype: This sequence may be a read error, since a much larger clone differs from it by one base. The V and J genes are TRBV20-1 and TRBJ2-1; possibly TRBD2 for D (6 bases). V was pared by 4 bases and J by 4 bases, with 17 bases between. There are 15 residues in the CDR3. Looked up from germline, CDR1 is DFQATT and CDR2 is SNEGSKA (reference sequence). CDR3 coding DNA: TGCAGTGCTACTGATTGGATAGCGGTATACAATGAGCAGTTCTTC. Translation: CSATDWIAVYNEQFF.

The rearrangement joins TRBV5-1 to TRBJ2-7, with TRBD2 identical over 14 bases. Germline V gene sequence: CDR1 SGHRS, CDR2 YFSETQ. With V trimmed by 3 bases and J by 1 base, 6 bases remained unmatched. CDR3 size: 17 residues. CDR3 residues: CASSSRLAGGISYEQYF. The DNA of the CDR3 is TGCGCCAGCAGCTCCCGACTAGCGGGAGGGATTTCCTACGAGCAGTACTTC.

CDR3: CATSVGYGYTF. The CDR3 DNA sequence: TGTGCCACCAGTGTTGGATATGGCTACACCTTC. The rearrangement joins TRBV24-1 to TRBJ1-2; the D is unclear. CDR3 length: 11 amino acids. Germline V lookup: CDR1 KGHDR, CDR2 SFDVKD. V lost 5 bases to trimming and J lost 5 bases, with 5 bases between them.

There are a few counts of this clonotype. V usage is TRBV20-1 and J usage is TRBJ2-5, with D perhaps matching TRBD2 (6 bases). Looked up from germline, CDR1 is DFQATT and CDR2 is SNEGSKA (reference sequence). Trimming cost V 0 bases and J 1 base, with 9 bases left between them. CDR3 length equals 14 residues. Here the CDR3 reads CSARDISGQETQYF. CDR3 nucleotide sequence: TGCAGTGCTAGAGATATTAGCGGCCAAGAGACCCAGTACTTC.

J is TRBJ2-2 and V is TRBV29-1; D perhaps matches TRBD1 (6 bases). The V and J ends lost 6 bases and 1 base respectively, with 15 bases between them. The CDR3 loop spans 15 amino acids. CDR1 is SQVTM and CDR2 is ANQGSEA in the germline V gene. Written as DNA, the CDR3 is TGCAGCGTGGGGGCAGGTGGACGGAACACCGGGGAGCTGTTTTTT. Its protein is CSVGAGGRNTGELFF.